The entry below describes one TCR beta chain. The antigen is undetermined. Here immunoSEQ multiplex PCR was the method, and the copy in TCRdb shows in-frame clones only, minus some. The sample includes 80,000 or so clones, around 90% seen only once; the top ten take 4% to 5.5%. CDR1 and CDR2 (germline): LGHNA, YSLEER. CDR3 length: 14 residues. The ends were cut back, 0 bases at V and 4 bases at J, with 9 bases in the middle. This sample is part of a study of T cell responses to AZD1222 COVID-19 vaccine. Study-level findings and limits: Recipients of two AZD1222 doses showed rising Spike-specific TCR breadth and depth. The study found vaccine-associated CD4 TCRs spanning spike, dominant at 160-218 and 743-854. Donor demographics were predominantly white British with a female majority; clonal diversity may be underestimated. Nearly half of spike-specific TCRs reportedly target unmutated variant regions.

The sequence came from an adult in good health. This chain connects TRBV4-3 to TRBJ1-2; no reliable D call. This specimen was peripheral blood, taken on day 0 of MenACWY control vaccination. The chain's CDR3 is CASSQDVDTYGYTF. CDR3 DNA: TGCGCCAGCAGCCAAGATGTCGATACCTATGGCTACACCTTC.